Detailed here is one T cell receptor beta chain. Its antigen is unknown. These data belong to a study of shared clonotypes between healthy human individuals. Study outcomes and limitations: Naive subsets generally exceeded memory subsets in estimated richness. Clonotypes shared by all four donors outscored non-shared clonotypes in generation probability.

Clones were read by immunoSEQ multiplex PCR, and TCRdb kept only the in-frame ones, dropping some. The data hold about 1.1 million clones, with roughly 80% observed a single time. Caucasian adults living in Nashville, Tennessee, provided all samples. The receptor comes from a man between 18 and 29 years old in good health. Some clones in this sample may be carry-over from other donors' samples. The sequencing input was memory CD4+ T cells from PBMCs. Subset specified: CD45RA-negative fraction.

Here the CDR3 DNA reads TGTGCCACAGGGAGGGTCTCTGAAGCTTTCTTT. Its translation: CATGRVSEAFF. The rearrangement uses TRBV2 and TRBJ1-1; D may be TRBD1 (5 bases). CDR3 length: 11 residues. Trimming took off 10 bases at V and 6 bases at J, with 12 bases between the two ends. The germline CDR1 and CDR2 sequences are SNHLY and FYNNEI. Looking up the rest from reference TRBV2 and TRBJ1-1 gives the full variable domain: EPEVTQTPSHQVTQMGQEVILRCVPISNHLYFYWYRQILGQKVEFLVSFYNNEISEKSEIFDDQFSVERPDGSNFTLKIRSTKLEDSAMYFCATGRVSEAFFGQGTRLTVV.